This record looks at one T cell receptor (beta chain) sequence and its context. Antigen: not known. The CDR3 spans 15 residues. CDR1 and CDR2 from the germline V gene are SEHNR and FQNEAQ (reference sequence). V gave up 4 bases and J gave up 8 bases, with 15 bases separating them. TCRdb redid the calling of the 5' RACE reads with MiXCR, one entry per CDR3 protein. The sample carries 250,000 to 300,000 distinct CDR3 sequences, more than 15% recorded once. The data are from a study of T-cell memory formation after mild COVID-19. General study findings and limits: Several responding clones turned up in pre-infection memory, indicating that cross-reactive memory may have taken part.

J is TRBJ1-6 and V is TRBV7-9; no clear D. This TCR was recovered from a man younger than 35 who had mild COVID-19 (a few samples of this study predate the infection). Cell type and time point are not known. The specimen was PBMCs or a T cell subset sorted from them (not recorded which). CDR3 in amino acids: CASSSRIGTDSPLHF. The CDR3 DNA follows: TGTGCCAGCAGCTCGCGGATCGGAACCGATTCACCCCTCCACTTT.